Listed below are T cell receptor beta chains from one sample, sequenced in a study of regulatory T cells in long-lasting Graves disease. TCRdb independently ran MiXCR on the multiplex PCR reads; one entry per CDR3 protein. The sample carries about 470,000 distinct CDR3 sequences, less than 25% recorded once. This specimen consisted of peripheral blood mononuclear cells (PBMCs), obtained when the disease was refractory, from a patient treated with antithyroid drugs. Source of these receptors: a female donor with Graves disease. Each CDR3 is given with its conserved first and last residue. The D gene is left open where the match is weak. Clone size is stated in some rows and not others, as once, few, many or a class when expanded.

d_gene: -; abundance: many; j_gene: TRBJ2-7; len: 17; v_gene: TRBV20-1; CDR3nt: TGCAGTGCTAGAAAGGCAGGGGCCCTCATTAGAATGGGGGAGCAGTACTTC; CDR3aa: CSARKAGALIRMGEQYF
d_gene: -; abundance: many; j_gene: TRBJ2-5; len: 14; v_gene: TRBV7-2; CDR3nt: TGTGCCAGCAGCCGGGACCAGGTGGTGGAGACCCAGTACTTC; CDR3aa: CASSRDQVVETQYF
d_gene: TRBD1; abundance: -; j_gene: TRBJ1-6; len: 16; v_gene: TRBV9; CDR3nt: TGTGCCAGCAGCACTGGAACAGGGGCCGGGAATTCACCCCTCCACTTT; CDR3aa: CASSTGTGAGNSPLHF
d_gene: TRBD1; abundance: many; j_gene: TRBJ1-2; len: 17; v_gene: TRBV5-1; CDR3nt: TGCGCCAGCAGCTATGACAGGGGGCCGGCCGGGGACTATGGCTACACCTTC; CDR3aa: CASSYDRGPAGDYGYTF
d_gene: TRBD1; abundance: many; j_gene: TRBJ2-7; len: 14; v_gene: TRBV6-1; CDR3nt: TGTGCCAGCAGTCTACAGGGGGGTCTGACCGAGCAGTACTTC; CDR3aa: CASSLQGGLTEQYF
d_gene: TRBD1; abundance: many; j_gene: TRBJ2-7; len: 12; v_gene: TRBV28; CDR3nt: TGTGCCAGCAGCTTAGACAGGGACGAGCAGTACTTC; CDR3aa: CASSLDRDEQYF
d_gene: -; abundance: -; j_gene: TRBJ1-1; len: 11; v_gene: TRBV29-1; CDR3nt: TGCAGCGTTGTGGGTGTCACTGAAGCTTTCTTT; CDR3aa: CSVVGVTEAFF
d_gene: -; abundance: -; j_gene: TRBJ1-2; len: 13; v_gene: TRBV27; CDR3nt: TGTGCCGGCAGTTTATCGGGAAACTATGGCTACACCTTC; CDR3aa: CAGSLSGNYGYTF
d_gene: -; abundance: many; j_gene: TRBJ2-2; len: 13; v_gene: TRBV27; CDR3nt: TGTGCCAGCAGTTCCCGGTTGTCCGGGGAGCTGTTTTTT; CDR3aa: CASSSRLSGELFF
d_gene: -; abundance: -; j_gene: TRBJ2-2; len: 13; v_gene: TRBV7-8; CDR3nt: TGTGCCAGCAGCTTAGTACGGGCCGGGGAGCTGTTTTTT; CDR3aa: CASSLVRAGELFF
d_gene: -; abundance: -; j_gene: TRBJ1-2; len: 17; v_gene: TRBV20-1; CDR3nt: TGCAGTGCTGGGGCAGGGGCCTCAGTTGCGGTCAACTATGGCTACACCTTC; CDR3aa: CSAGAGASVAVNYGYTF
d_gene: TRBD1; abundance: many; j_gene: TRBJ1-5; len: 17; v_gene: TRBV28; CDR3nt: TGTGCCAGCAGTTCCAGGACAGGTCATAATAGCAATCAGCCCCAGCATTTT; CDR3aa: CASSSRTGHNSNQPQHF
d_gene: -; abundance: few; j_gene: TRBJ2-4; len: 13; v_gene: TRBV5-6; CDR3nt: TGTGCCAGCAGCTTGGGGCGCAAGGACATTCAGTACTTC; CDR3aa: CASSLGRKDIQYF
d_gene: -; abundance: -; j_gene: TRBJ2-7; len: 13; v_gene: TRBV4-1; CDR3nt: TGCGCCAGCAGCCAGCCGGACAGCTACGAGCAGTACTTC; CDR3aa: CASSQPDSYEQYF
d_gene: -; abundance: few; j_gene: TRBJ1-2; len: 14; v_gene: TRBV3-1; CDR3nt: TGTGCCAGCAGCCAAGATGAACGGGGCTATGGCTACACCTTC; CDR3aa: CASSQDERGYGYTF
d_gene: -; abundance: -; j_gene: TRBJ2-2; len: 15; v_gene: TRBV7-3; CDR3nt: TGTGCCAGCAGCTTTATGAGCGGAGGGACCGGGGAGCTGTTTTTT; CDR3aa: CASSFMSGGTGELFF
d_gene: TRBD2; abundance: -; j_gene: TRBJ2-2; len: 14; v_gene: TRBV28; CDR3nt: TGTGCCAGCAGACTAGCGGGATCTGGCGGGGAGCTGTTTTTT; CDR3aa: CASRLAGSGGELFF
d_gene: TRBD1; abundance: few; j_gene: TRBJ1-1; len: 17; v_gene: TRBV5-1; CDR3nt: TGCGCCAGCAGCTTGGCCAGCGGACAGGGAGTGAACACTGAAGCTTTCTTT; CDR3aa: CASSLASGQGVNTEAFF
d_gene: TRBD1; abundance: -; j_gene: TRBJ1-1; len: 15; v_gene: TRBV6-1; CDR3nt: TGTGCCAGCAGTGAAGGGACAGGGAGGGGCACTGAAACTTTCTTT; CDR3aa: CASSEGTGRGTETFF
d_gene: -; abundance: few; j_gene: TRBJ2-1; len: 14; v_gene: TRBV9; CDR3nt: TGTGCCAGCAGCGTAGAGGGCCCGTACAATGAGCAGTTCTTC; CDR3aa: CASSVEGPYNEQFF
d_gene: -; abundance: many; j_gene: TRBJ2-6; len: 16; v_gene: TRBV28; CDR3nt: TGTGCCAGCAGATCCCGAGGTGGAACTGGGGCCAACGTCCTGACTTTC; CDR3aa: CASRSRGGTGANVLTF
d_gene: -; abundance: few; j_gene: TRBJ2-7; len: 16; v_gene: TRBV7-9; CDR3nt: TGTGCCAGCAGCTTAGCGGCGGGGACTCACTCCTACGAGCAGTACTTC; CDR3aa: CASSLAAGTHSYEQYF
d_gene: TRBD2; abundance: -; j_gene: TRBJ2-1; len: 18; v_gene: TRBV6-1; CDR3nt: TGTGCCAGCAGCAACCGGTGGGCTAGCGGAGCGGGTTACAATGAACAGTTCTTC; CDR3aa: CASSNRWASGAGYNEQFF
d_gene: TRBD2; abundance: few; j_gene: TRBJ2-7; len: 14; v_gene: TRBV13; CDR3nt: TGTGCCAGCAGCGCGGGACTAGCCCTCTACGAGCAGTACTTC; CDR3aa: CASSAGLALYEQYF
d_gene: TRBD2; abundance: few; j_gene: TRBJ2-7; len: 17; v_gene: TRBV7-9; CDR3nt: TGTGCCAACAGCCTAAAGGTCGGGGTAGCGGGAGGCTACGAGCAGTACTTC; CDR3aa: CANSLKVGVAGGYEQYF
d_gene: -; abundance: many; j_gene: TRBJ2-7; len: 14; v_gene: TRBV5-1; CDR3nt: TGCGCCAGCAGCTTAATACCAGGGAACTACGAGCAGTACTTC; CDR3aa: CASSLIPGNYEQYF
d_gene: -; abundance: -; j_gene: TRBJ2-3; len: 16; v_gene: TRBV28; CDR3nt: TGTGCCAGCAGTTACCCCGAGCCTCCCCGAAGCTATACGCAGTATTTT; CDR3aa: CASSYPEPPRSYTQYF
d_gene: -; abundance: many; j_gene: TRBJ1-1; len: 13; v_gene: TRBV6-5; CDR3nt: TGTGCCAGCAGTTACTCGAAGAACACTGAAGCTTTCTTT; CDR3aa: CASSYSKNTEAFF
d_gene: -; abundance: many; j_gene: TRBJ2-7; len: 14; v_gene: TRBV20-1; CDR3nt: TGCAGTGCTCCGGAGATCGGGGCAGCCTACGAGCAGTACTTC; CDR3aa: CSAPEIGAAYEQYF
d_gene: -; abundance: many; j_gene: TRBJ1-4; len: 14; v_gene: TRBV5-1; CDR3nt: TGCGCCAGCAGCTCGGACGGTAGACAGACAAGACTGTTTTTT; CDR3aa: CASSSDGRQTRLFF
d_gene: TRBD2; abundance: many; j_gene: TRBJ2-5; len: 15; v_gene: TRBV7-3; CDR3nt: TGTGCCAGCAGACCCGGGACTAGCGGTCAAGAGACCCAGTACTTC; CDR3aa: CASRPGTSGQETQYF
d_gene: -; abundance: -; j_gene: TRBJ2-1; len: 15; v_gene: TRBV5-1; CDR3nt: TGCGCCAGCAGTCGAGGGACTGAGCTCTACAATGAGCAGTTCTTC; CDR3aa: CASSRGTELYNEQFF
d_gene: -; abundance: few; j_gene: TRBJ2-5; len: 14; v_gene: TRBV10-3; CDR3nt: TGTGCCATCAGGCCGGACCTTAACGGGGAGACCCAGTACTTC; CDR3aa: CAIRPDLNGETQYF
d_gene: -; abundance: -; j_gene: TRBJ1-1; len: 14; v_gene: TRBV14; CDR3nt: TGTGCCAGCAGCCAAGCGCGGAAGAACACTGAAGCTTTCTTT; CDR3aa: CASSQARKNTEAFF
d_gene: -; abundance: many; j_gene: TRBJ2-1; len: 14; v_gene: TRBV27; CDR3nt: TGTGCCAGCAGTACCGGGACGGTATACAATGAGCAGTTCTTC; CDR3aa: CASSTGTVYNEQFF
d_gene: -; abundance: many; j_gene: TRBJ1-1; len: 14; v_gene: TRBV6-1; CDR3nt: TGTGCCAGCAGTGAGGGCCGCTACTTCGGGCAAGCTTTCTTT; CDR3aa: CASSEGRYFGQAFF
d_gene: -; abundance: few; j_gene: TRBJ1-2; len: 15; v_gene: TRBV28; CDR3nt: TGTGCCAGCAGCCGCCAAACAGGGATTTCCTGTGGCTACACCTTC; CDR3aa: CASSRQTGISCGYTF
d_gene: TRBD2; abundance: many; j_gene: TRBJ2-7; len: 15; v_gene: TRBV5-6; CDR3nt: TGTGCCAGCAGCGTACTAGCGGGAGTGTTCTACGAGCAGTACTTC; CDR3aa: CASSVLAGVFYEQYF
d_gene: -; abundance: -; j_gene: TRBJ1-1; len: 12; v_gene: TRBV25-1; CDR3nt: TGTGCCAGCAGTGTGGGGGCGGTTGAAGCTTTCTTT; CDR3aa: CASSVGAVEAFF
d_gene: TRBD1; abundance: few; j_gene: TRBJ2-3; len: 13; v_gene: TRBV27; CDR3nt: TGTGCCAGCAGTCACAGGGGCTCAGATACGCAGTATTTT; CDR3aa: CASSHRGSDTQYF
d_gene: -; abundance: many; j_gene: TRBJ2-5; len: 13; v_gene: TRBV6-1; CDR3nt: TGTGCCAGCAGTGACGGGGTACGAGAGACCCAGTACTTC; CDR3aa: CASSDGVRETQYF
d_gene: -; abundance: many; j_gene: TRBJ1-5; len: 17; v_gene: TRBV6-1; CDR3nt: TGTGCCAGCAGTGTAAGGGTGGGCGCTTATAGCAATCAGCCCCAGCATTTT; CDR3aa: CASSVRVGAYSNQPQHF
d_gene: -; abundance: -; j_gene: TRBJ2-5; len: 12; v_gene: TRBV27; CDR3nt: TGTGCCAGCAGGGGATGGACAGAGACCCAGTACTTC; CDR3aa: CASRGWTETQYF
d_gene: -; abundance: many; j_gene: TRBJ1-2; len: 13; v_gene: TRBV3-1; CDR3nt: TGTGCCAGCAGCCAAGGAAGGGTGGGCGGCTACACCTTC; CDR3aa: CASSQGRVGGYTF
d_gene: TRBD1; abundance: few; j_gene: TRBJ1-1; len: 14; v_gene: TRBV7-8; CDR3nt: TGTGCCAGCAGCTTGGTACAGGGGGCCACTGAAGCTTTCTTT; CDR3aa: CASSLVQGATEAFF
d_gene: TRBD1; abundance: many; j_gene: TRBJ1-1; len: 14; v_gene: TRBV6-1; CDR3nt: TGTGCCAGCAGTGAAGCTACGACAGGGACTGAAGCTTTCTTT; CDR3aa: CASSEATTGTEAFF
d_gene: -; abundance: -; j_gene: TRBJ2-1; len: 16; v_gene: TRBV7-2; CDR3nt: TGTGCCAGCAGCTTAGCGGAAGGACCGCCCTACAATGAGCAGTTCTTC; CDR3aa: CASSLAEGPPYNEQFF